This T cell receptor beta chain appears in the sequencing data of a study of T-cell reconstitution after alpha-beta-depleted transplantation in children. Findings of the study overall: Surviving recipient T cells and thymic progenitors produced the high day-60 TCRbeta diversity seen in some patients.

As it was prepared, the TCRbeta library received unique molecular identifiers. TCRdb recomputed calls from the PCR reads with MiXCR, one row per CDR3 protein. In the table there are about 600,000 distinct CDR3 sequences, roughly 13% of which are singletons. On this clonotype: The target antigen is unknown.

The CDR3 covers 17 residues. The V and J ends lost 3 bases and 9 bases, in that order; junction bases with no gene match: 16. The clonotype comes from a male patient between 10 and 17 years old who had a stem cell transplant for acute myeloid leukemia, so the T cells may come from the graft donor. Sequenced material: PBMCs, mostly from graft donor cells, taken 360 days after TCRalphabeta/CD19-depleted stem cell transplant. The rearrangement joins TRBV12-3 or TRBV12-4 to TRBJ2-2, with 7 bases matching TRBD2. The CDR3 DNA reads TGTGCCAGCAGTTTCCCCACCGGGACCCCAAGCGGGAGGGAGCTGTTTTTT. Amino acid sequence: CASSFPTGTPSGRELFF.